These 22 T cell receptor beta chains were sequenced from one sample in a study of blood T cell repertoires in COVID-19. Sequencing used immunoSEQ multiplex PCR; TCRdb keeps in-frame clones, though not all of them. The table records about 140,000 clones, roughly four fifths of them present only once. The sequencing input was peripheral blood. The receptors originated from a woman in her forties or fifties with active or convalescent COVID-19.

This rearrangement joins TRBV18 to TRBJ1-4; 7 nucleotides align to TRBD1. The CDR3 runs 15 residues. With V trimmed by 4 bases and J by 3 bases, 5 bases remained unmatched. The V gene's germline CDR1 is KGHSH and CDR2 LQKENI. CDR3: CASSRQGAANEKLFF. The CDR3 DNA reads as TGTGCCAGCTCACGACAGGGAGCGGCTAATGAAAAACTGTTTTTT. Full variable domain (rest looked up from reference TRBV18 and TRBJ1-4): NAGVMQNPRHLVRRRGQEARLRCSPMKGHSHVYWYRQLPEEGLKFMVYLQKENIIDESGMPKERFSAEFPKEGPSILRIQQVVRGDSAAYFCASSRQGAANEKLFFGSGTQLSVL.

CDR3: CASSPPGSGETQYF. The CDR3 bases are TGCGCCAGCAGCCCCCCGGGATCGGGGGAGACCCAGTACTTC. V gene TRBV5-1 combines with J gene TRBJ2-5; possible D gene TRBD2, 5 bases. Trimming removed 4 bases from V and 5 bases from J, with 15 bases in between. Germline CDR1 SGHRS, CDR2 YFSETQ. The CDR3 sequence is 14 residues long.

This rearrangement joins TRBV18 to TRBJ2-3; TRBD1 might be the D (5 bases). V lost 5 bases, J lost 0 bases, and 9 bases lay in between. CDR3 length: 14 residues. Looked up from germline, CDR1 is KGHSH and CDR2 is LQKENI. The CDR3 DNA reads as TGTGCCAGCTCAAGTTCAGGGAGCACAGATACGCAGTATTTT. Its protein is CASSSSGSTDTQYF.

The chain recombines TRBV9 with TRBJ2-5; a possible D gene is TRBD1 (6 bases). The CDR3 has 15 amino acids. Trimming cost V 3 bases and J 3 bases, with 15 bases left between them. Germline CDR1 reads SGDLS; CDR2 reads YYNGEE. The CDR3 region has the DNA TGTGCCAGCAGCGCGTCAGGGGCCGGGGAAGAGACCCAGTACTTC. This codes for CASSASGAGEETQYF.

The J gene is TRBJ1-2, the V gene TRBV25-1; 10 bases agree with TRBD1. CDR3 length: 16 amino acids. Germline V gene data show CDR1 as MGHDK and CDR2 as SYGVNS. The V gene end was trimmed by 2 bases and the J gene end by 3 bases; junction bases not matched to a gene: 6. The CDR3 DNA follows: TGTGCCAGCAGTGAAGTTGGGACAGGGGAAGACTATGGCTACACCTTC. Encoded protein: CASSEVGTGEDYGYTF.

The rearrangement uses TRBV4-1 and TRBJ2-5, with 9 bases matching TRBD1. Germline CDR1 is MGHRA and CDR2 is YSYEKL. Trimming cost V 0 bases and J 3 bases; bases outside gene matches: 11. The CDR3 runs to 18 residues. The CDR3 protein is CASSQDSGLDRGKETQYF. The CDR3 DNA is TGCGCCAGCAGCCAAGATAGTGGGCTGGACAGGGGCAAAGAGACCCAGTACTTC.

The chain is built from TRBV28 and TRBJ2-3; 11 bases align to TRBD2. The J segment lost 2 bases and the V segment lost 3 bases, leaving 10 bases of the junction unmatched. The CDR3 consists of 18 residues. Per germline, CDR1 MDHEN and CDR2 SYDVKM. CDR3 loop: CASSFLAGGPGYTDTQYF. CDR3 DNA sequence: TGTGCCAGCAGTTTTTTAGCGGGAGGGCCGGGATACACAGATACGCAGTATTTT.

This rearrangement joins TRBV5-4 to TRBJ2-3, with D possibly TRBD1 on 6 matching bases. The germline V gene has CDR1 SGHNT and CDR2 YYREEE (reference sequence). The CDR3 runs to 14 residues. The V end was cut by 2 bases, the J end by 2 bases, with 9 bases between. The CDR3 coding sequence is TGTGCCAGCAGCTTCGGACAGCACACAGATACGCAGTATTTT. Translation gives CASSFGQHTDTQYF.

This clone appeared a few times. The chain is built from TRBV7-2 and TRBJ1-2, with D possibly TRBD1 on 5 matching bases. There are 12 residues in the CDR3. V was shortened by 0 bases and J by 7 bases, with 6 bases between the two germline ends. The germline CDR1 and CDR2 sequences are SGHTA and FQGNSA. In DNA form, the CDR3 reads TGTGCCAGCAGCTTAGCGCAGGGTGGCTACACCTTC. Translated: CASSLAQGGYTF.

V and J are TRBV16 and TRBJ1-5; 10 bases match TRBD1. The CDR3 has 16 residues. The ends lost 4 bases at V and 5 bases at J; junction bases unmatched: 8. CDR1 and CDR2 (germline): KGHSY, FQNENV. CDR3 protein: CASSPRDRGGDQPQHF. DNA of the CDR3: TGTGCCAGCAGCCCTCGGGACAGGGGAGGAGATCAGCCCCAGCATTTT.

This clone was counted once. This chain uses TRBV30 with TRBJ1-6; no clear D. The CDR3 has 15 residues. Germline V gene data show CDR1 as GTSNPN and CDR2 as SVGIG (reference sequence). V gave up 0 bases and J gave up 6 bases, with 12 bases separating them. CDR3 nucleotides: TGTGCCTGGAGTGTACTAGAACTACTTAATTCACCCCTCCACTTT. Its translation is CAWSVLELLNSPLHF.

V gene TRBV6-2 or TRBV6-3 combines with J gene TRBJ2-7, with D unclear. V was cut by 7 bases and J by 4 bases, with 11 bases left in between. From germline, CDR1 is MNHEY and CDR2 SVGEGT. The CDR3 consists of 12 residues. CDR3 in amino acids: CASTPNRYEQYF. CDR3 coding DNA: TGTGCCAGCACCCCGAATCGGTACGAGCAGTACTTC.

This clone was counted once. The chain has TRBV19 and TRBJ2-1; TRBD2 agrees at 9 bases. The junction had 5 bases not matched to a gene; V was cut back by 5 bases and J by 3 bases. The CDR3 is 15 amino acids. Germline CDR1 LNHDA, CDR2 SQIVND (reference sequence). CDR3 amino acids: CASSWSGGIYNEQFF. DNA for the CDR3: TGTGCCAGTAGTTGGAGCGGGGGGATCTACAATGAGCAGTTCTTC.

V and J are TRBV3-1 (or the pseudogene TRBV3-2) and TRBJ2-1; 11 bases are a match to TRBD2. Germline V gene lookup returns CDR1 LGHDT and CDR2 YNNKEL (reference sequence). The CDR3 loop spans 17 amino acids. V was pared by 2 bases and J by 7 bases, with 10 bases of the junction left unmatched. The CDR3 sequence: CASSQPQLAGARNEQFF. In nucleotides, the CDR3 is TGTGCCAGCAGCCAACCCCAACTAGCGGGAGCGAGGAATGAGCAGTTCTTC.

The chain recombines TRBV4-3 with TRBJ2-1, with 8 bases fitting TRBD2. Germline V CDR1 and CDR2: LGHNA, YSLEER. J lost 0 bases, V lost 2 bases, and 3 bases had no gene match. The CDR3 is 16 residues long. The CDR3 DNA sequence: TGCGCCAGCAGCCAACTCAGCGGGAGCTCCTACAATGAGCAGTTCTTC. Its translation: CASSQLSGSSYNEQFF.

V usage is TRBV7-3 and J usage is TRBJ2-3, with 9 bases lining up with TRBD2. The V gene's germline CDR1 is SGHTA and CDR2 FQGTGA. V lost 2 bases and J lost 2; bases outside the gene matches: 2. The CDR3 runs to 15 residues. In nucleotides, the CDR3 is TGTGCCAGCAGCTTAGCTAGCGGGGTCACAGATACGCAGTATTTT. Translation gives CASSLASGVTDTQYF.

As regards this clone: At one end the junction does not follow the germline gene, possibly because of a read error. The rearrangement uses TRBV6-5 and TRBJ1-2; 10 bases agree with TRBD1. The germline V gene encodes CDR1 MNHEY and CDR2 SVGAGI. This CDR3 is built from 9 residues. CDR3 sequence: CDRGRGYTF. CDR3 coding DNA: TGCGACAGGGGGCGCGGCTACACCTTC.

Here the CDR3 reads CASSSQGPGNTIYF. CDR3 sequence (DNA): TGCGCCAGCAGCTCACAGGGACCCGGAAACACCATATATTTT. The V gene is TRBV5-1, the J gene TRBJ1-3, with a tentative D call TRBD1 (6 bases). The CDR3 is 14 amino acids. The ends were cut back, 3 bases at V and 4 bases at J, with 11 bases in the middle. Germline assignment: CDR1 SGHRS and CDR2 YFSETQ. Full variable domain (missing parts from reference TRBV5-1 and TRBJ1-3): KAGVTQTPRYLIKTRGQQVTLSCSPISGHRSVSWYQQTPGQGLQFLFEYFSETQRNKGNFPGRFSGRQFSNSRSEMNVSTLELGDSALYLCASSSQGPGNTIYFGEGSWLTVV.

J is TRBJ2-1 and V is TRBV19; D is ambiguous. Germline V CDR1 and CDR2: LNHDA, SQIVND (reference sequence). V lost 0 bases to trimming and J lost 4 bases, with 4 bases between them. CDR3 length: 13 amino acids. This CDR3 reads CASSIDKYNEQFF. In DNA form, the CDR3 reads TGTGCCAGTAGTATAGACAAATACAATGAGCAGTTCTTC.

The V gene is TRBV5-1, the J gene TRBJ1-2, with unresolved D. Trimming stripped 2 bases from V and 3 bases from J, with 20 bases between. Germline values: CDR1 SGHRS, CDR2 YFSETQ. This CDR3 has 17 amino acids. This CDR3 is CASSFSPPGTRDYGYTF. The CDR3 DNA follows: TGCGCCAGCAGCTTCAGTCCGCCGGGTACGCGAGACTATGGCTACACCTTC.

With regard to this clone: One junction end does not reproduce the germline sequence, and a read error may be involved. Here the CDR3 DNA reads TGTGCCTGCAGCCGACGAGGGGGCGTGGGGAATGAGCAGTTCTTC. Residues: CACSRRGGVGNEQFF. The gene calls are TRBV3-1 (or the pseudogene TRBV3-2) and TRBJ2-1, with 7 bases fitting TRBD1. CDR3 length equals 15 residues. CDR1 and CDR2 from the germline V gene are LGHDT and YNNKEL (reference sequence).

This sequence joins TRBV18 and TRBJ2-4, with 16 positions matching TRBD2. CDR1 and CDR2 from the germline V gene are KGHSH and LQKENI. CDR3 length equals 15 residues. Trimming removed 3 bases from V and 7 bases from J; junction bases left unmatched: 0. This CDR3 is CASSPGLAGGNIQYF. CDR3 in DNA: TGTGCCAGCTCACCGGGACTAGCGGGGGGGAACATTCAGTACTTC.